This T cell receptor beta chain was found in a study of T cell changes during pregnancy in multiple sclerosis. Trimming took 7 bases from V and 0 from J, leaving 20 bases between them. The V gene's germline CDR1 is MGHRA and CDR2 YSYEKL. The CDR3 has 17 residues. Using immunoSEQ multiplex PCR, the repertoire was profiled, and TCRdb retains in-frame clones only, with some absent. The sample lists about 73,000 clones, approximately 87% occurring once. This specimen consisted of peripheral blood, obtained after pregnancy. The J gene is TRBJ2-3, the V gene TRBV4-1; TRBD2 might be the D (6 bases). This TCR was sampled from a female donor in good health, enrolled as a control in a pregnancy study. Here the CDR3 DNA reads TGCGCCAGCAACACCTTTTGGGGAGGCCCTAGCACAGATACGCAGTATTTT. The encoded protein is CASNTFWGGPSTDTQYF.